Detailed here is one TCR beta chain. The antigen is not known. No DNA is shown, since the ends of the CDR3 on it are uncertain; the CDR3 is the one TCRdb lists. This sample stems from a study of T cells in Graves' hyperthyroidism and ophthalmopathy. Study-level findings and limits: Ophthalmopathy was identified by the model a median approximately 6.4 months ahead of onset.

Using RNA transcripts as the source, TCR beta CDR3 regions were amplified. First-round RT-PCR of the TCR CDR3 relied on the HTBI primer set. TCRdb redid the calling of the multiplex PCR reads with MiXCR, one entry per CDR3 protein. The data show about 480,000 distinct CDR3 sequences, 13% to 15% seen once. The CDR3 spans 21 residues, counting both ends. The specimen sequenced was blood. This sequence originates from a woman between 18 and 30 years old with Graves' hyperthyroidism. V gene TRBV12-3 or TRBV12-4 combines with J gene TRBJ1-5. The CDR3 loop is CASSDDGYEQYFGPGNQPQHF.